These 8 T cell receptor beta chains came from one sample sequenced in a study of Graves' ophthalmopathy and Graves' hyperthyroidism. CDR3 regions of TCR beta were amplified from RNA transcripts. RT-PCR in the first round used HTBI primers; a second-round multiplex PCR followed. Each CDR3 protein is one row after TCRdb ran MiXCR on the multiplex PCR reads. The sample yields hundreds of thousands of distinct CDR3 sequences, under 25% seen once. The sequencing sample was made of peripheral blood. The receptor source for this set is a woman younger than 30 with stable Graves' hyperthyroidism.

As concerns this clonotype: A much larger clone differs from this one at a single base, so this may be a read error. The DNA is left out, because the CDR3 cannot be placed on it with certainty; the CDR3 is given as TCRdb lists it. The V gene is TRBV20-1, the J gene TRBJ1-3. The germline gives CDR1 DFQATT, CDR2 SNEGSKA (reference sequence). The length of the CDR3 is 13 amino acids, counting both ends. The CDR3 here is CSAKWGSGNTLYF.

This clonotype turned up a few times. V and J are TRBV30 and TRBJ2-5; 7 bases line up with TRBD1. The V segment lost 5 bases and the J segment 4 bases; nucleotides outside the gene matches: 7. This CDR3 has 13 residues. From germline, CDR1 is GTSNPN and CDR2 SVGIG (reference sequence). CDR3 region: CAWEATGVETQYF. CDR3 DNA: TGTGCCTGGGAAGCAACAGGGGTAGAGACCCAGTACTTC.

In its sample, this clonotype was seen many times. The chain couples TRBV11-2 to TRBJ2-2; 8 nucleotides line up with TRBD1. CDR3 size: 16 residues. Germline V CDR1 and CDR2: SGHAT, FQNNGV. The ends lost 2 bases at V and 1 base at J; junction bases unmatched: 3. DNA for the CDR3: TGTGCCAGCAGCTTACTCAGGGGGCGGAACACCGGGGAGCTGTTTTTT. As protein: CASSLLRGRNTGELFF.

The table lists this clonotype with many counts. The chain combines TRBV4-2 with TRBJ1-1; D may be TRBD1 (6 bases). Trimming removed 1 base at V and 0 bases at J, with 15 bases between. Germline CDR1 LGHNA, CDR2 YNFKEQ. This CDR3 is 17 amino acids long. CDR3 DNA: TGTGCCAGCAGCCAAGCTGGGGGGCGCGGGATGAACACTGAAGCTTTCTTT. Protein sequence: CASSQAGGRGMNTEAFF.

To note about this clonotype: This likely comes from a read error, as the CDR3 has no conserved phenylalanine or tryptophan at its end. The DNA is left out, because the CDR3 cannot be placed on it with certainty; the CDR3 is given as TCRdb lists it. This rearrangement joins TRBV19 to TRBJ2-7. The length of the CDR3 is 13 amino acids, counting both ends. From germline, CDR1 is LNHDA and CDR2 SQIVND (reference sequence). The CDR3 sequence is CASIRCWGLRAVL.

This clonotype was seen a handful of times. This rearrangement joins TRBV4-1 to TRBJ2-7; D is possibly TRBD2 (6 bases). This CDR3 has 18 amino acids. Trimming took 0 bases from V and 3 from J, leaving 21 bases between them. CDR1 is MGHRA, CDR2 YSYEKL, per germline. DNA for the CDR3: TGCGCCAGCAGCCAAGATGCGGGAAGGGGATGGTGGAACTACGAGCAGTACTTC. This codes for CASSQDAGRGWWNYEQYF.

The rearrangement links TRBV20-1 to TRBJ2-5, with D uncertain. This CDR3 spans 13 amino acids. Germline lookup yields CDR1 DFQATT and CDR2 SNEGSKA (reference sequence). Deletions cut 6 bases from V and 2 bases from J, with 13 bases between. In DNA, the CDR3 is TGCAGTGCCACGCGACGACGGCAAGAGACCCAGTACTTC. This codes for CSATRRRQETQYF.

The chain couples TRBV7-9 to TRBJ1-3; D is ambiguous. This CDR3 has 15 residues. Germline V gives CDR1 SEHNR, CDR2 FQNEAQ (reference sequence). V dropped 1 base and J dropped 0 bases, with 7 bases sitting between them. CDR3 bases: TGTGCCAGCAGCTTAGATTTCGGCTCTGGAAACACCATATATTTT. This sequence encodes CASSLDFGSGNTIYF.